In this sample, the clone carrying this T cell receptor beta chain turned up a few times. The antigen is undetermined. The sample is drawn from a study of tumor-infiltrating lymphocytes in primary liver carcinoma. About the study: Male and female patients aged 30 to 69 years made up the cohort. In every tissue type, samples returned a similar yield of roughly 3.5 to 8 million productive TCRbeta reads. Study observations and caveats: There were only about 7.5-24% of top clones found in all five tumor regions.

CDR3 length: 16 residues. CDR1 and CDR2 from the germline V gene are MNHNY and SVGAGI (reference sequence). Trimming at V came to 5 bases and at J to 4 bases, leaving 14 bases not matched to a gene. From about 19-30 mg of unsorted bulk tissue, DNA and RNA were co-extracted together. Five separate regions were sampled from each tumor. Total RNA (around 0.45 ug) served as template for TCR beta cDNA synthesis primed by a constant-region primer. Three nested multiplex PCR rounds, a slightly modified ARM-PCR method, built the TCR beta libraries. Use of TRBV1-TRBV30 forward primers with a C-beta reverse primer characterized the first two PCR rounds, which lasted roughly 11 cycles each. TCRdb itself ran the multiplex PCR reads through MiXCR, one entry per CDR3 protein. The sample has tens of thousands of distinct CDR3 sequences, 60% to 75% seen once.

This clonotype was obtained from a man in his forties with primary liver carcinoma and hepatitis B virus infection. The gene calls are TRBV6-6 and TRBJ2-7; 7 positions match TRBD2. The sequenced sample consisted of liver tumor tissue from sampling region 4. Subset of the sample: tumor region T4, right-lateral pole. The CDR3 nucleotides read TGTGCCAGCAGTGGGGGGGGAGGTCCCTCCCGATACGAGCAGTACTTC. It translates to CASSGGGGPSRYEQYF.